This TCR beta chain was found in a study of CD8 T cells in Susac syndrome (dated by TCRdb to about 2019). Broadly, across the study: Of the Susac syndrome patients who were sequenced, eight or nine were in clinical remission while 5 or 6 had clinically active disease. At blood withdrawal, Susac syndrome patients were therapy-naive, treated with corticosteroids (with IVIg additionally given to some), or treated with IVIg alone. Whether CD8+ T cell activation and differentiation in Susac syndrome was antigen driven was tested using repertoire sequencing. The clonality of the CD8+ T cell repertoire was compared across 12 healthy donors, about 14 Susac syndrome patients and under 18 multiple sclerosis patients. The investigation overall reported the following: Clonal expansion was seen in Susac syndrome CD8+ repertoires, peaking in CD8+ TEMRA cells and being greater in clinically active patients than in remitting ones. The number of individuals in the TCR sequencing and HLA analysis was recognized as being relatively small. Looking at Susac-specific public clones, the researchers identified fewer than 20 in the total CD8+ repertoire and five in the CD8+ TEMRA repertoire.

RNA was extracted with the RNeasy kit and about 0.5 to 1 ug was reverse transcribed using random hexamers. The immunoSEQ multiplex PCR assay, covering 54 Vbeta and 13 Jbeta segments, was used to amplify TCR beta CDR3 regions. PCR amplification bias was corrected by using a synthetic template baseline for primer optimization and computational correction. Per the source publication's procedure: Reads were assigned to V, D and J genes according to IMGT and analyzed in immunoSEQ Analyzer, with only productive sequences retained. Clonality was calculated as one minus the Shannon entropy normalized by log2 of the number of productive unique sequences. Public and private clones were assessed among the 100 most prevalent clones of each patient and control. Clones were defined as Susac-specific when absent from the healthy and MS cohorts, from approximately 1,100 published viral clones and from other ImmuneACCESS disease sequences. The public reads were quality trimmed at Q25 with fastp and then assembled into clones with MiXCR by TCRdb, keeping productive beta chains. Rows are unified per CDR3 protein, each entry keeping the most common DNA and genes. The V and J calls and clone size come from TCRdb's table, not from the authors' own analysis. This sample is represented by approximately 74,000 distinct CDR3 sequences; approximately 95% of them were singletons. The ten largest make up about 0.94% of the sample.

Peripheral blood CD8+ and CD4+ T cells from healthy donors, Susac syndrome patients and multiple sclerosis patients were profiled using high-throughput TCR beta sequencing. The Susac syndrome patients fulfilled recently defined diagnostic criteria for definite or probable disease. Bulk CD8+ and CD4+ T cells were purified by magnetic negative isolation, while CD8+ TEMRA cells were enriched using FACS. Blood was drawn into EDTA tubes, processed within 24 hours, and PBMCs were isolated by density gradient centrifugation. PBMCs intended for TCR sequencing were cryopreserved in liquid nitrogen and were subsequently thawed in a 37 degrees C water bath. Purity of sorted or isolated CD4+, CD8+ and CD8+ TEMRA cells was at least 90%. V ends up 6 bases short and J 2 bases short, with an unmatched junction base count of 8. In the germline V gene, CDR1 corresponds to ENHRY and CDR2 to SYGVKD. The CDR3 runs 18 residues from the cysteine to the phenylalanine. Only CDR3 DNA is held: 54 bases, read in frame from base 1.

As to this clonotype: Its recognized antigen is unknown. The input lacks base qualities; no much larger clone sits a single base away.

The receptor's source is a human donor with Susac syndrome. Rearrangement joined TRBV10-3 to TRBJ2-1; TRBD2 agrees with 15 junctional bases. The material sequenced was CD8+ T cells from PBMCs. The CDR3 corresponds to CAISGLAGGPSPYNEQFF. The DNA sequence follows: TGTGCCATCAGCGGACTAGCGGGAGGGCCTTCCCCCTACAATGAGCAGTTCTTC.